Following are 32 T cell receptor beta chains from one sample sequenced in a study of molecular identifiers for immune sequencing clone quantification. TCRdb re-called the PCR reads through MiXCR, storing one row per CDR3 protein. Of tens of thousands of distinct CDR3 sequences in the sample, about 20% were seen once. Source material: naive CD8+ T cells from blood, with Jurkat cell RNA spiked in. The subset: FACS-sorted CD8+CD4-CCR7+CD45RA+ naive T cells. The receptor set was obtained from a human donor in good health. Some libraries in this study had Jurkat cell RNA spiked in.

A word on this clonotype: A much larger clone is a single base away; this may be a read error. This chain connects TRBV27 to TRBJ2-4; tentatively, D is TRBD2 (6 bases). The CDR3 runs 16 residues. The V end lost 5 bases, the J end lost 5 bases, and 19 bases lay between the germline ends. Germline assignment: CDR1 MNHEY and CDR2 SMNVEV (reference sequence). The CDR3 bases are TGTGCCAGCAGTCCATCGCAGGGTGGGAGGCAAAACATTCAGTACTTC. Amino acids: CASSPSQGGRQNIQYF.

The chain links TRBV6-5 to TRBJ1-6, with D possibly TRBD1 on 5 matching bases. The CDR3 totals 15 residues. Per germline, CDR1 MNHEY and CDR2 SVGAGI. Trimming took 10 bases from V and 6 from J, leaving 19 bases between them. CDR3 region: CATRFWGESNSPLHF. The CDR3 DNA sequence: TGTGCCACACGATTCTGGGGCGAATCTAATTCACCCCTCCACTTT.

Regarding this clonotype: Relative to the germline gene, one junction end is altered; a read error may explain this. The chain is built from TRBV5-1 and TRBJ1-3, with D unresolved. The CDR3 sequence is 15 residues long. CDR1 is SGHRS and CDR2 is YFSETQ in the germline V gene. The CDR3 sequence is CASSLGLSSGDTIYF. The CDR3 coding sequence is TGCGCCAGCAGTCTGGGATTATCCTCTGGAGACACCATATATTTT.

Regarding this clonotype: This could be a read error, since a much larger clone is one nucleotide away. The chain carries TRBV5-6 and TRBJ2-7; TRBD1 aligns across 10 bases. Germline V gives CDR1 SGHDT, CDR2 YYEEEE. CDR3 length: 16 amino acids. The J segment lost 2 bases and the V segment lost 5 bases, leaving 10 bases of the junction unmatched. CDR3 sequence (DNA): TGTGCCAGCAGGCCAGCTTTCGGGACAGGGGCCTACGAGCAGTACTTC. This sequence encodes CASRPAFGTGAYEQYF.

This clonotype has more than one count but fewer than ten. Compared with germline, one end of the junction differs, possibly owing to a read error. This sequence joins TRBV2 and TRBJ2-1; D may correspond to TRBD1 or TRBD2 (5 bases each). The CDR3 covers 14 residues. CDR1 is SNHLY, CDR2 FYNNEI, per germline. CDR3 sequence: CASSPGTVYDEQFF. For the CDR3, the DNA is TGTGCCAGCAGTCCCGGGACGGTCTACGATGAGCAGTTCTTC. Using reference TRBV2 and TRBJ2-1 for the parts outside the CDR3, the full variable domain is EPEVTQTPSHQVTQMGQEVILRCVPISNHLYFYWYRQILGQKVEFLVSFYNNEISEKSEIFDDQFSVERPDGSNFTLKIRSTKLEDSAMYFCASSPGTVYDEQFFGPGTRLTVL.

This clonotype came up many times. V gene TRBV28 combines with J gene TRBJ2-7, with TRBD2 matching over 13 bases. The CDR3 consists of 18 residues. Germline V CDR1 and CDR2: MDHEN, SYDVKM. V gave up 4 bases and J gave up 0 bases; unmatched junction bases: 9. The CDR3, as DNA: TGTGCCAGCAGTTCCCCGGGACTAGCGGGAATACCCTCCTACGAGCAGTACTTC. Its translation is CASSSPGLAGIPSYEQYF. The whole variable domain, remainder taken from reference TRBV28 and TRBJ2-7, is DVKVTQSSRYLVKRTGEKVFLECVQDMDHENMFWYRQDPGLGLRLIYFSYDVKMKEKGDIPEGYSVSREKKERFSLILESASTNQTSMYLCASSSPGLAGIPSYEQYFGPGTRLTVT.

This clonotype was recorded many times. The chain couples TRBV6-2 or TRBV6-3 to TRBJ1-5, with 8 bases aligning to TRBD1. The CDR3 totals 16 residues. Germline V CDR1 and CDR2: MNHEY, SVGEGT. V lost 6 bases, J lost 0 bases, and 7 bases stayed unmatched. The CDR3 region is CASRRQGAYSNQPQHF. The DNA for the CDR3 is TGTGCCAGCAGGCGGCAGGGGGCTTATAGCAATCAGCCCCAGCATTTT.

This sequence joins TRBV5-6 and TRBJ2-1; unclear D gene. The CDR3 is 15 amino acids. The V gene lost 4 bases and the J gene lost 3 bases, with 14 bases spanning the gap. Germline V CDR1 and CDR2: SGHDT, YYEEEE. The CDR3 DNA reads as TGTGCCAGCAGCCCTGAGGCTACGGTCTACAATGAGCAGTTCTTC. The encoded protein is CASSPEATVYNEQFF.

Many counts were recorded for this clonotype. V gene TRBV6-1 combines with J gene TRBJ1-1; the D gene is possibly TRBD1 (6 bases). V lost 6 bases, J lost 5 bases, and 16 bases lay in between. Germline CDR1 is MNHNS and CDR2 is SASEGT. The CDR3 sequence is 14 residues long. The CDR3 reads CASSPGTSSTEAFF. The CDR3 region has the DNA TGTGCCAGCAGCCCCGGGACATCCAGTACTGAAGCTTTCTTT.

CDR3 in DNA: TGCAGTGCTGAACTCTCGTCCCGGGACCGCGGGTTCCCTGCAGGATCCCTCCACTTT. Its protein is CSAELSSRDRGFPAGSLHF. The V gene is TRBV20-1, the J gene TRBJ1-6; maybe TRBD1 (5 bases). The CDR3 runs 19 residues. Germline-derived CDR1 and CDR2 are DFQATT and SNEGSKA (reference sequence). V gave up 5 bases and J gave up 14 bases, with 37 bases separating them.

This clonotype has at least ten counts. The rearrangement joins TRBV4-1 to TRBJ2-7, with TRBD1 matching 7 bases. This CDR3 contains 15 residues. Trimming cost V 3 bases and J 4 bases; bases outside gene matches: 9. Germline assignment: CDR1 MGHRA and CDR2 YSYEKL. CDR3 nucleotide sequence: TGCGCCAGCAGCCACTACCGGGACAGAGAGTACGAGCAGTACTTC. As protein: CASSHYRDREYEQYF.

There are many counts of this clonotype. The V call is TRBV6-2 or TRBV6-3, the J call TRBJ2-2; 8 bases match TRBD1. Losses at the gene ends were 5 bases for V and 7 bases for J; bases not matched to a gene: 9. The CDR3 runs 15 residues. Germline values: CDR1 MNHEY, CDR2 SVGEGT. In DNA form, the CDR3 reads TGTGCCAGCAGTCATCCCGGGACAGGAATCGGGGAGCTGTTTTTT. Its translation: CASSHPGTGIGELFF.

This clonotype was seen only a few times. Being one base from a much bigger clone, this may be a read error. The J gene is TRBJ2-3, the V gene TRBV10-3; D is perhaps TRBD1 (8 bases). The germline V gene encodes CDR1 ENHRY and CDR2 SYGVKD. The CDR3 is made up of 16 amino acids. The CDR3 spells CTISESTGGVTDTQYF. CDR3 nucleotides: TGTACCATCAGTGAGTCAACAGGGGGGGTCACAGATACGCAGTATTTT.

This clonotype was picked up many times. The chain uses TRBV24-1 and TRBJ1-1, with 7 bases matching TRBD1. The V gene end was trimmed by 5 bases and the J gene end by 2 bases; junction bases not matched to a gene: 4. The length of the CDR3 is 14 residues. From germline, CDR1 is KGHDR and CDR2 SFDVKD. CDR3 sequence reads: CATSGEGGNTEAFF. The DNA of the CDR3 is TGTGCCACCAGTGGGGAAGGGGGCAACACTGAAGCTTTCTTT.

With respect to this clonotype: Its ends do not fully match the called genes, so a read error is possible. J is TRBJ1-6 and V is TRBV28; D is uncertain. The CDR3 consists of 16 residues. Germline lookup yields CDR1 MDHEN and CDR2 SYDVKM. The CDR3 is CANSLSGSSYNSPLHF. DNA of the CDR3: TGTGCCAACAGTCTGTCTGGGAGCTCCTATAATTCACCCCTCCACTTT.

This clonotype was detected many times. CDR3 sequence: CASRGLPQVSGANVLTF. The DNA for the CDR3 is TGTGCCAGCAGGGGCTTGCCTCAGGTCTCTGGGGCCAACGTCCTGACTTTC. This chain uses TRBV7-9 with TRBJ2-6; D call uncertain. V was pared by 6 bases and J by 0 bases, with 15 bases between. Germline assignment: CDR1 SEHNR and CDR2 FQNEAQ (reference sequence). CDR3 length equals 17 residues.

This clonotype has a count of ten or more. This sequence joins TRBV6-5 and TRBJ2-5; D call uncertain. The germline V gene has CDR1 MNHEY and CDR2 SVGAGI. Trimming took 6 bases from V and 4 from J, leaving 12 bases between them. This CDR3 spans 13 amino acids. The CDR3 coding sequence is TGTGCCAGCAGAATACAGCAAAGAGAGACCCAGTACTTC. Translating gives CASRIQQRETQYF.

This clonotype is medium-sized (0.01 to 0.1%) within its sample. V gene TRBV7-2 combines with J gene TRBJ2-3; D unclear. CDR1 is SGHTA, CDR2 FQGNSA, per germline. The length of the CDR3 is 12 residues. V was shortened by 5 bases and J by 5 bases, with 8 bases between the two germline ends. The DNA for the CDR3 is TGTGCCAGCAGCGCGACGGGAGATACGCAGTATTTT. Its translation is CASSATGDTQYF.

This clonotype was recorded many times. The V call is TRBV29-1, the J call TRBJ2-5, with 9 nucleotides matching TRBD2. V trimming: 0 bases; J trimming: 7 bases; junction bases outside the gene matches: 6. Looked up from germline, CDR1 is SQVTM and CDR2 is ANQGSEA. The length of the CDR3 is 14 residues. CDR3 sequence: CSVEDAREGLTQYF. In DNA, the CDR3 is TGCAGCGTTGAAGATGCGCGGGAGGGCCTGACCCAGTACTTC.

Many counts were recorded for this clonotype. The genes are TRBV20-1 and TRBJ2-7; 9 nucleotides align to TRBD1. This CDR3 contains 14 residues. Trimming removed 5 bases from V and 3 bases from J; junction bases left unmatched: 8. Germline CDR1 and CDR2: DFQATT and SNEGSKA (reference sequence). The CDR3 here is CSAADRGSDYEQYF. The CDR3 DNA reads TGCAGTGCTGCCGACAGGGGGTCCGACTACGAGCAGTACTTC.

J is TRBJ2-1 and V is TRBV20-1; TRBD2 matches at 8 bases. Germline V CDR1 and CDR2: DFQATT, SNEGSKA (reference sequence). V trimming: 3 bases; J trimming: 7 bases; junction bases outside the gene matches: 8. CDR3 size: 14 residues. The CDR3, as DNA: TGCAGTGCTAGGGGACCTATAGCGGGAAATGAGCAGTTCTTC. Translation gives CSARGPIAGNEQFF.

The chain carries TRBV10-3 and TRBJ1-1; D unclear. V lost 6 bases and J lost 5, with 10 bases in between. The CDR3 has 12 amino acids. Germline loops: CDR1 ENHRY, CDR2 SYGVKD. CDR3 sequence (DNA): TGTGCCATCAGCGCCGGTGAGACTGAAGCTTTCTTT. Translation gives CAISAGETEAFF.

This clonotype was seen ten or more times. The chain has TRBV6-2 or TRBV6-3 and TRBJ2-7, with D possibly being TRBD2 (6 bases). Trimming removed 4 bases at V and 6 bases at J, with 28 bases between. This CDR3 spans 18 amino acids. Germline CDR1 reads MNHEY; CDR2 reads SVGEGT. CDR3 region: CASSSTLPRLGFNIEQYF. The CDR3 nucleotides read TGTGCCAGCAGTTCCACCCTCCCGCGACTAGGTTTTAACATCGAGCAGTACTTC.

Remarks on this clonotype: Being one base from a much bigger clone, this may be a read error. The chain has TRBV10-3 and TRBJ2-7; no reliable D call. The germline gives CDR1 ENHRY, CDR2 SYGVKD. The CDR3 totals 15 residues. The CDR3 DNA is TGTGCCATCAGAGAGTCGGCACTGAGCTCCTACGAGCAGTACTTC. As protein: CAIRESALSSYEQYF.

The chain links TRBV11-2 to TRBJ2-1; D unclear. The V end lost 4 bases, the J end lost 3 bases, and 4 bases lay between the germline ends. The CDR3 is made up of 12 amino acids. The V gene's germline CDR1 is SGHAT and CDR2 FQNNGV. The CDR3 DNA follows: TGTGCCAGCAGCTCAATCTACAATGAGCAGTTCTTC. Translated, it gives CASSSIYNEQFF.

In the case of this clonotype: A much larger clone lies one base from this, so it may be a read error. CDR3 residues: CSAQSLHRDTLYEQYF. DNA of the CDR3: TGCAGTGCTCAGAGTCTACACCGGGACACCTTATACGAGCAGTACTTC. The chain links TRBV20-1 to TRBJ2-7; D perhaps matches TRBD1 (6 bases). Trimming removed 5 bases from V and 4 bases from J, with 24 bases in between. This CDR3 comprises 16 residues. The V gene's germline CDR1 is DFQATT and CDR2 SNEGSKA (reference sequence).

This clonotype was observed many times. This sequence joins TRBV20-1 and TRBJ2-7; 9 bases are shared with TRBD2. The junction had 11 bases not matched to a gene; V was cut back by 2 bases and J by 6 bases. The germline V gene encodes CDR1 DFQATT and CDR2 SNEGSKA (reference sequence). CDR3 length: 15 residues. As DNA, the CDR3 is TGCAGTGCTAGACCCTTAGCGGGAGTTTGGTTCGAGCAGTACTTC. Translated, it gives CSARPLAGVWFEQYF.

The sample holds many counts of this clonotype. This chain links TRBV6-1 with TRBJ2-7; D possibly corresponds to TRBD1 (6 bases). This CDR3 contains 11 residues. V gave up 7 bases and J gave up 7 bases, with 11 bases separating them. Germline V CDR1 and CDR2: MNHNS, SASEGT. CDR3 coding DNA: TGTGCCAGCAATACAGGGATAGAGCAGTACTTC. As protein: CASNTGIEQYF.

V and J are TRBV7-2 and TRBJ2-3, with TRBD2 as a possible D gene (6 bases). The V end lost 1 base, the J end lost 1 base, and 18 bases lay between the germline ends. Germline V gives CDR1 SGHTA, CDR2 FQGNSA. This CDR3 spans 18 amino acids. CDR3 region: CASSLVLAGSGGTDTQYF. CDR3 nucleotide sequence: TGTGCCAGCAGCTTAGTACTAGCAGGATCGGGGGGCACAGATACGCAGTATTTT.

The CDR3 bases are TGTGCCAGCTCACGACTAGCGGGTAGCACAGATACGCAGTATTTT. Its protein product is CASSRLAGSTDTQYF. The chain recombines TRBV18 with TRBJ2-3, with TRBD2 identical over 10 bases. Per the germline V gene, CDR1 is KGHSH and CDR2 is LQKENI. The CDR3 is made up of 15 amino acids. J was trimmed by 0 bases and V by 4 bases; bases with no gene match: 1.

The chain carries TRBV19 and TRBJ2-1; perhaps D is TRBD1 or TRBD2 (7 bases each). Between the trimmed V and J ends, which lost 5 bases and 3 bases, there was a span of 14 bases. Germline CDR1 is LNHDA and CDR2 is SQIVND (reference sequence). This CDR3 is built from 15 residues. CDR3 nucleotide sequence: TGTGCCAGTAGTTTATCAGGGGGGGGCTACAATGAGCAGTTCTTC. It codes for CASSLSGGGYNEQFF.

This clonotype was counted between two and nine times. V is TRBV29-1 and J is TRBJ1-2; TRBD1 matches at 7 bases. The length of the CDR3 is 17 residues. Germline loops: CDR1 SQVTM, CDR2 ANQGSEA. Germline trimming cut 1 base from V and 5 bases from J; bases unmatched to any gene: 16. The CDR3 spells CSVEGAVGRGPGYGYTF. The CDR3 nucleotides are TGCAGCGTTGAAGGGGCAGTAGGGAGGGGGCCCGGATATGGCTACACCTTC.